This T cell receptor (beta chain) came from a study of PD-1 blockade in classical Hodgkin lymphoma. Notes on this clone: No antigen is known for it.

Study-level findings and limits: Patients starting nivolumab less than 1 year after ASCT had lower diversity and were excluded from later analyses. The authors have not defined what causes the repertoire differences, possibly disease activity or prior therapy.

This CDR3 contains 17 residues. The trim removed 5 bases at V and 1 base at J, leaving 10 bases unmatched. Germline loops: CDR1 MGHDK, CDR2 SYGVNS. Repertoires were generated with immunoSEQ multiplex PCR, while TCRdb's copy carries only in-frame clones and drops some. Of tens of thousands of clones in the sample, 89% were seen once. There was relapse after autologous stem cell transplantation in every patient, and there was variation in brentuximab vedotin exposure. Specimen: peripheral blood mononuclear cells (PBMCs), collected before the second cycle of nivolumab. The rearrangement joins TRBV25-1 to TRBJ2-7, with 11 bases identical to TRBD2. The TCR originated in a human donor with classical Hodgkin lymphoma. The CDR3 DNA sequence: TGTGCCAGCAGTAAACCGGGACTAGCGGACAAATCCTACGAGCAGTACTTC. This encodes CASSKPGLADKSYEQYF.